This T cell receptor beta chain was documented in a study of shared clonotypes between healthy human individuals. Findings and limits, study-wide: Clonotypes shared by all four sorted-subset donors had higher generation probabilities than non-shared clonotypes.

Germline CDR1 is SGHRS and CDR2 is YFSETQ. Losses at the gene ends were 3 bases for V and 4 bases for J; bases not matched to a gene: 3. The CDR3 loop spans 14 amino acids. Healthy and HIV-negative, the adult donors had no recent acute infections or vaccinations. Splitting of CD4+ cells produced CD45RA+ naive and CD45RA-negative memory subsets. Libraries were prepared by immunoSEQ multiplex PCR; TCRdb keeps only in-frame clonotypes and omits some of them. Here the sample spans 2,500,000 or so clones, under 95% being singletons. This clone was detected only once. Its antigen is undetermined. This chain uses TRBV5-1 with TRBJ1-1; TRBD1 aligns across 10 bases. Sequenced sample: naive CD4+ T cells from PBMCs. Subset reported: CD45RA+ positively selected. The receptor's source is a man aged 18 to 30 in good health. Some clones in this sample may be carry-over from other donors' samples. The DNA for the CDR3 is TGCGCCAGCAGCTCCCGGGACAGGGGCACTGAAGCTTTCTTT. Its protein product is CASSSRDRGTEAFF.